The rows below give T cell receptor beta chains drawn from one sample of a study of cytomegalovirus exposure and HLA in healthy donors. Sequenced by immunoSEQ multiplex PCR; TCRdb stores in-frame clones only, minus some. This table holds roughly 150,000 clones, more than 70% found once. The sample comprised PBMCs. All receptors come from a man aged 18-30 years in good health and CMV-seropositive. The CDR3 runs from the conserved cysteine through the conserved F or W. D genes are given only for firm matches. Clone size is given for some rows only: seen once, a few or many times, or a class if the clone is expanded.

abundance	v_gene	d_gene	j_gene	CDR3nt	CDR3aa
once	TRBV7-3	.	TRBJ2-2	TGTGCCAGCAGCATAACGGCAGGGAACACCGGGGAGCTGTTTTTT	CASSITAGNTGELFF
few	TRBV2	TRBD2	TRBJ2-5	TGTGCCAGCAGGATGGGGACTAGCGGCGAGACCCAGTACTTC	CASRMGTSGETQYF
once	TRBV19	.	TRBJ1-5	TGTGCCAGTAGGAGGGTTGGCAATCAGCCCCAGCATTTT	CASRRVGNQPQHF
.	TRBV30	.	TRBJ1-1	TGTGCCTGGAGTGTAGGTGGGACCGGGGGCACTGAAGCTTTCTTT	CAWSVGGTGGTEAFF
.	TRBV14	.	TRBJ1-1	TGTGCCAGCAGCCAACGTTCGGGAGGGCAAGCTTTCTTT	CASSQRSGGQAFF
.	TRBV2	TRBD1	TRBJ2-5	TGTGCCAGCAGTGAAATAGTCTGGAAGAGTGGCACAGGGGGCGGCCAAGAGACCCAGTACTTC	CASSEIVWKSGTGGGQETQYF
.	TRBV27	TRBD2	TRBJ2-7	TGTGCCAGCAATTTTGTTGCGGGAGCCGGTGAGCAGTACTTC	CASNFVAGAGEQYF
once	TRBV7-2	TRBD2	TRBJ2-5	TGTGCCAGCAGCCTCGGGGGGTTGGGAGCACAAGAGACCCAGTACTTC	CASSLGGLGAQETQYF
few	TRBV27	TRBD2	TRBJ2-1	TGTGCCAGCAGTCCACTAGCGGGCTGGTCCTACAATGAGCAGTTCTTC	CASSPLAGWSYNEQFF
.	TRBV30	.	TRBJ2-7	TGTGCCTGGAGTGTAAAGGGGCTGTTCTCCTACGAGCAGTACTTC	CAWSVKGLFSYEQYF
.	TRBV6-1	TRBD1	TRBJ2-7	TGTGCCAGCAGCCGGGACAGGGCCTACGAGCAGTACTTC	CASSRDRAYEQYF
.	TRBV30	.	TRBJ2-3	TGTGCCTGGAGCCCCCCGGGGGTCCGGGATACGCAGTATTTT	CAWSPPGVRDTQYF
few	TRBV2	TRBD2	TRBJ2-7	TGTGCCAGCAGTGAACGGGAGGTTAATTCCTACGAGCAGTACTTC	CASSEREVNSYEQYF
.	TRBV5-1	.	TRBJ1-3	TGCGCCAGCAGCCCACCGGGCACAGGGAACCTCTCTGGAAACACCATATATTTT	CASSPPGTGNLSGNTIYF
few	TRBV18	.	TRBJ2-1	TGTGCCAGCTCACGCAGGGGCCCCCCCTACAATGAGCAGTTCTTC	CASSRRGPPYNEQFF
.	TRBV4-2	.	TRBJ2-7	TGTGCCAGCAGCCAAGGTGACTCCCCCACCGAGCAGTACTTC	CASSQGDSPTEQYF
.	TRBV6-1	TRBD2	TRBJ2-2	TGTGCCAGCAGGTTTGGGAGCGGGAATGGCGGGGAGCTGTTTTTT	CASRFGSGNGGELFF
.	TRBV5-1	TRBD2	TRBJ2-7	TGCGCCAGCAGCTTGGAGGGAGGGCCCAGCGAGCAGTACTTC	CASSLEGGPSEQYF
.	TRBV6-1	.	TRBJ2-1	TGTGCCAGCAGCCCAGAACCCCCCCATGAGCAGTTCTTC	CASSPEPPHEQFF
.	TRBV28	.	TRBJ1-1	TGTGCCAGCAGCCGGATAGAGGGTGGAGCTTTCTTT	CASSRIEGGAFF
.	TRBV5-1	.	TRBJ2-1	TGCGCCAGCACCGGGGGGGACAGGGTGTGGAATGAGCAGTTCTTC	CASTGGDRVWNEQFF
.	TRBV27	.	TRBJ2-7	TGTGCCAGCAGTCTAACAAGGCCGGGACTCCTCGGCGAGCAGTACTTC	CASSLTRPGLLGEQYF
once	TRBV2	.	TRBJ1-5	TGTGCCAGCAGAAAAAGGGAGGGGGGCAATCAGCCCCAGCATTTT	CASRKREGGNQPQHF
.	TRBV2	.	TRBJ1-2	TGTGCCAGCAGTGAAGCGGCACAGATCTATGGCTACACCTTC	CASSEAAQIYGYTF
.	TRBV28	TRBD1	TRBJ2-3	TGTGCCAGCAGTTCGGTGGGACAGGGGGTCCCAGATACGCAGTATTTT	CASSSVGQGVPDTQYF
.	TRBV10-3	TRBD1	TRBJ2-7	TGTGCCATCAGTAGGCCCGACAGGGCCGTCGACGAGCAGTACTTC	CAISRPDRAVDEQYF
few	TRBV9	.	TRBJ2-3	TGTGCCAGCAGCCCAAGTGGAGACACGCAGTATTTT	CASSPSGDTQYF
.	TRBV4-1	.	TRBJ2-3	TGCGCCAGCAGCCAACGAAATAGCGGAACTAGCACAGATACGCAGTATTTT	CASSQRNSGTSTDTQYF
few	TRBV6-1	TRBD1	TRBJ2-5	TGTGCCAGCAGTTTTCGGACAGGGGTCACGGAGACCCAGTACTTC	CASSFRTGVTETQYF
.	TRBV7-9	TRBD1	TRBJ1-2	TGTGCCATCCCCGACGACAGGGGGGACTATGGCTACACCTTC	CAIPDDRGDYGYTF
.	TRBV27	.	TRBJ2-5	TGTGCCAGCAGTTTTATGGGCAGGGGGGAACAAGAGACCCAGTACTTC	CASSFMGRGEQETQYF
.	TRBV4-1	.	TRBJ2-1	TGCGCCAGCAGCCAAGAGGCGGCATTCAGTGCCAATGAGCAGTTCTTC	CASSQEAAFSANEQFF
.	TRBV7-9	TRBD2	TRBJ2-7	TGTGCCAGCAGCGGCCTGGGACTAGCGGCAAACCACGCCGACGAGCAGTACTTC	CASSGLGLAANHADEQYF
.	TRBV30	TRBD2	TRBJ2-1	TGTGCCTGGAGTGTAGGCTGGACTAGCGGGAGTAACAATGAGCAGTTCTTC	CAWSVGWTSGSNNEQFF
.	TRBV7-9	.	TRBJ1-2	TGTGCCAGCAGCTTAGGAGGGGGAGATGGCTACACCTTC	CASSLGGGDGYTF
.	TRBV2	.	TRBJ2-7	TGTGCCAGCCGGTCCCAAGAAGCGGGCAGTCTAAGCGAGCAGTACTTC	CASRSQEAGSLSEQYF
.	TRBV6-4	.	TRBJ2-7	TGTGCCAGCAGTGAATTGGGCTACGGGCAGTACTTC	CASSELGYGQYF
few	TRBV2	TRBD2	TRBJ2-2	TGTGCCAGCAGGGGGCGGGAGTGGACCGGGGAGCTGTTTTTT	CASRGREWTGELFF
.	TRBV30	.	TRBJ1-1	TGTGCCTGGAGACCAGGGTCATCTGAAGCTTTCTTT	CAWRPGSSEAFF
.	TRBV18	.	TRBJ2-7	TGTGCCAGCTCAACAGGGATAGACGAGCAGTACTTC	CASSTGIDEQYF
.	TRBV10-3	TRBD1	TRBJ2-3	TGTGCCATCAGTGGTACAGGGGGGCTTTTCGCGAGCACAGATACGCAGTATTTT	CAISGTGGLFASTDTQYF
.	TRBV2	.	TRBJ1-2	TGTGCCAGCAGTGTAGGACAGCAAAACTATGGCTACACCTTC	CASSVGQQNYGYTF
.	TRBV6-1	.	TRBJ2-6	TGTGCCAGCAGTGATCAAGGGGCCGGGGCCAACGTCCTGACTTTC	CASSDQGAGANVLTF
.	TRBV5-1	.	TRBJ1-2	TGCGCCAGCAGCTTGGCTACAGTTAACTCGAATGGCTACACCTTC	CASSLATVNSNGYTF
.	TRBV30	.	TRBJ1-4	TGTGCCTGGGGGGGCTCCTCTCTAACTAATGAAAAACTGTTTTTT	CAWGGSSLTNEKLFF
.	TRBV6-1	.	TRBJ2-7	TGTGCCAGCATAACCCCCGGGTCCTACGAGCAGTACTTC	CASITPGSYEQYF
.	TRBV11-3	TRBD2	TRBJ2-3	TGTGCCAGCAGCCAAGGGGGGCTAGCGGGAGCAGATACGCAGTATTTT	CASSQGGLAGADTQYF
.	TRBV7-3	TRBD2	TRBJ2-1	TGTGCCAGCAGCTTAGCGGGAGGGATAAAATCTGAGCAGTTCTTC	CASSLAGGIKSEQFF
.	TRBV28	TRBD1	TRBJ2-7	TGTGCCAGCAGTTTGGGACAGGGTAATTTTTACGAGCAGTACTTC	CASSLGQGNFYEQYF
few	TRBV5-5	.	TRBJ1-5	TGTGCCAGCAGCTTGGATTGGGGTGGAGGATATCAGCCCCAGCATTTT	CASSLDWGGGYQPQHF
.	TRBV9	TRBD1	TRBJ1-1	TGTGCCAGCAGCTTCCCCGGGACAGAACTTATGAACACTGAAGCTTTCTTT	CASSFPGTELMNTEAFF
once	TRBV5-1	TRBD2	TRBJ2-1	TGCGCCAGCAGCTTCGGACTAGATCCCACGTCGGATGAGCAGTTCTTC	CASSFGLDPTSDEQFF
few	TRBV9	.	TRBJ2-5	TGTGCCAGCAGCGTCCATCAGGTCACGGAGACCCAGTACTTC	CASSVHQVTETQYF
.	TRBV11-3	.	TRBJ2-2	TGTGCCAGCAGCTTGAGGCACCTTCCTTCCGGGGAGCTGTTTTTT	CASSLRHLPSGELFF